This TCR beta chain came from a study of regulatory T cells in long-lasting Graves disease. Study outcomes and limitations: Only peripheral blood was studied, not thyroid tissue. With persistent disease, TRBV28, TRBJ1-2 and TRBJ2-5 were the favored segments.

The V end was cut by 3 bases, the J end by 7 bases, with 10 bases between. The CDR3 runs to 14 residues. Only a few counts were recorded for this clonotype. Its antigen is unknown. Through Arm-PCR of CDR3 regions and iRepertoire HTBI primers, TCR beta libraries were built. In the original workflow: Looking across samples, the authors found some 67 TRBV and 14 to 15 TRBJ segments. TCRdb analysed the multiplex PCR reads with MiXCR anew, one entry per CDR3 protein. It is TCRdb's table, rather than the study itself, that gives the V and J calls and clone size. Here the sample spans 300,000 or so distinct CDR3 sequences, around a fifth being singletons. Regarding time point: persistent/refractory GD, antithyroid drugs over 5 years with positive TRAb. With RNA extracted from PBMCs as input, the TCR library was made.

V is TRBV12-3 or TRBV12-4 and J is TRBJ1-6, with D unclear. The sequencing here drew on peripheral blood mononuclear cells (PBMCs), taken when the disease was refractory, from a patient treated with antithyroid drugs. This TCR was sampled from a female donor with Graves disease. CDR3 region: CASSLGVRNSPLHF. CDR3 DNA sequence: TGTGCCAGCAGTTTGGGAGTCAGGAATTCACCCCTCCACTTT.